This T cell receptor (beta chain) was profiled in a study of cytomegalovirus exposure and HLA in healthy donors. Overall study findings and caveats: Sequences of the TCR beta chain were said to predict the HLA-A and HLA-B alleles of most subjects accurately. In a later analysis, V- and J-gene trimming of beta chains associated with a DCLRE1C missense variant, replicated independently. Apparent HLA restriction characterized most CMV-associated TCR beta chains in a later analysis.

The CDR3 is 13 residues long. The germline V gene has CDR1 MNHEY and CDR2 SVGAGI. The ends lost 6 bases at V and 8 bases at J; junction bases unmatched: 8. Notes on this clone: Its antigen is undetermined.

PCR primers comprised 60 Vbeta and 13 Jbeta primers. Data came from immunoSEQ multiplex PCR; TCRdb stores just in-frame clones and leaves some out. Of approximately 53,000 clones in the sample, roughly 80% were seen once. The V call is TRBV6-5, the J call TRBJ1-2, with 8 bases identical to TRBD1. Sequencing was done on a sample of PBMCs. The receptor was isolated from a man aged 30 to 39 in good health and CMV-seropositive. CDR3 sequence (DNA): TGTGCCAGCAGCTACCAGGGGGCGTTGGGCTACACCTTC. It encodes CASSYQGALGYTF.